The 32 T cell receptor beta chains given below trace back to one sample, sequenced in a study of cytomegalovirus exposure and HLA in healthy donors. Produced via immunoSEQ multiplex PCR; TCRdb's table is partial and in-frame only. This table holds 71,000 or so clones, roughly 94% found once. Sample: PBMCs. The receptors come from a young woman in good health and CMV-seropositive.

This chain links TRBV30 with TRBJ1-5; D unclear. The CDR3 sequence is 10 residues long. The V gene lost 4 bases and the J gene lost 6 bases, with 4 bases spanning the gap. CDR1 and CDR2 (germline): GTSNPN, SVGIG (reference sequence). CDR3 nucleotides: TGTGCCTGGATGAGTCAGCCCCAGCATTTT. This encodes CAWMSQPQHF.

This sequence joins TRBV13 and TRBJ2-2; tentative D call: TRBD2 (5 bases). Trimming took off 6 bases at V and 1 base at J, with 9 bases between the two ends. The CDR3 extends over 14 amino acids. Germline CDR1 PRHDT, CDR2 FYEKMQ (reference sequence). As DNA, the CDR3 is TGTGCCAGCAGGACGGGGATGAACACCGGGGAGCTGTTTTTT. Its translation is CASRTGMNTGELFF.

V usage is TRBV27 and J usage is TRBJ2-5; 8 nucleotides match TRBD1. The CDR3 contains 16 residues. The V segment lost 6 bases and the J segment 4 bases; nucleotides outside the gene matches: 13. Germline V CDR1 and CDR2: MNHEY, SMNVEV (reference sequence). The CDR3 DNA sequence: TGTGCCAGCAGACGAAGCAGGGGGCTCGCGGGAGAGACCCAGTACTTC. Its protein is CASRRSRGLAGETQYF.

This clone was counted once. The V and J genes are TRBV9 and TRBJ1-2, with 7 bases identical to TRBD1. This CDR3 is built from 13 residues. The V segment lost 2 bases and the J segment 8 bases; nucleotides outside the gene matches: 6. CDR1 and CDR2 (germline): SGDLS, YYNGEE. The CDR3 loop is CASSVAQGRGYTF. CDR3 DNA sequence: TGTGCCAGCAGCGTGGCACAGGGGAGAGGCTACACCTTC.

The chain has TRBV5-5 and TRBJ1-3; no clear D gene. The germline CDR1 and CDR2 sequences are SGHKS and YYEKEE (reference sequence). The V and J ends lost 2 bases and 4 bases respectively, with 10 bases between them. There are 14 residues in the CDR3. CDR3 residues: CASSFGTTGNTIYF. The CDR3 DNA sequence: TGTGCCAGCAGCTTTGGTACAACCGGAAACACCATATATTTT.

The chain has TRBV28 and TRBJ1-2; perhaps TRBD1 as D (6 bases). The CDR3 has 15 amino acids. CDR1 and CDR2 from the germline V gene are MDHEN and SYDVKM. Trimming left V 2 bases short and J 8 bases short, with 18 bases between. The CDR3 sequence is CASSLTGSFTMGYTF. The CDR3 DNA is TGTGCCAGCAGTTTAACAGGGAGTTTTACTATGGGCTACACCTTC.

This sequence joins TRBV5-1 and TRBJ2-7; 9 bases map to TRBD2. The junction had 8 bases not matched to a gene; V was cut back by 4 bases and J by 3 bases. Germline assignment: CDR1 SGHRS and CDR2 YFSETQ. The CDR3 loop spans 15 amino acids. CDR3 in amino acids: CASSPPGLAIYEQYF. The DNA for the CDR3 is TGCGCCAGCAGCCCACCGGGACTAGCAATCTACGAGCAGTACTTC.

Only a few counts were recorded for this clone. Here the CDR3 reads CASSSGGSRNEQFF. Here the CDR3 DNA reads TGTGCCAGTAGTTCGGGGGGCTCTCGCAATGAGCAGTTCTTC. V and J are TRBV19 and TRBJ2-1, with a weak D call TRBD2 (7 bases). The V gene's germline CDR1 is LNHDA and CDR2 SQIVND (reference sequence). V was cut by 5 bases and J by 6 bases, with 14 bases left in between. This CDR3 comprises 14 residues.

The J gene is TRBJ1-2, the V gene TRBV28; 7 bases fit TRBD1. V shed 5 bases and J 6 bases; nucleotides not matched to a gene: 15. CDR1 MDHEN and CDR2 SYDVKM come from the germline V gene. This CDR3 comprises 16 residues. This CDR3 reads CASSTLQGSGDNGYTF. In DNA, the CDR3 is TGTGCCAGCAGTACACTACAGGGGTCGGGGGACAATGGCTACACCTTC.

The V gene is TRBV7-2, the J gene TRBJ2-3, with TRBD2 matching over 12 bases. Germline V gene lookup returns CDR1 SGHTA and CDR2 FQGNSA. Trimming cost V 2 bases and J 5 bases; bases outside gene matches: 5. The CDR3 has 16 amino acids. The CDR3 sequence: CASSLLAGGPGDTQYF. CDR3 nucleotide sequence: TGTGCCAGCAGCTTACTAGCGGGAGGGCCAGGAGATACGCAGTATTTT.

The chain carries TRBV4-1 and TRBJ1-5, with TRBD1 as a possible D gene (6 bases). Between the trimmed V and J ends, which lost 4 bases and 4 bases, there was a span of 14 bases. The CDR3 totals 15 residues. Germline V gene lookup returns CDR1 MGHRA and CDR2 YSYEKL. This CDR3 is CASSRTQGTNQPQHF. For the CDR3, the DNA is TGCGCCAGCAGCCGCACACAGGGAACTAATCAGCCCCAGCATTTT.

The chain couples TRBV16 to TRBJ2-2; 11 positions match TRBD2. Losses at the gene ends were 3 bases for V and 0 bases for J; bases not matched to a gene: 0. The CDR3 length is 16 residues. Per germline, CDR1 KGHSY and CDR2 FQNENV. The CDR3 DNA is TGTGCCAGCAGCCAGACTAGCGGGACGAACACCGGGGAGCTGTTTTTT. This sequence encodes CASSQTSGTNTGELFF.

In this sample, this clone turned up once. The J gene is TRBJ2-7, the V gene TRBV4-2; weak D call: TRBD2 (5 bases). CDR1 and CDR2 (germline): LGHNA, YNFKEQ. Trimming left V 3 bases short and J 0 bases short, with 12 bases between. The length of the CDR3 is 15 residues. This chain's CDR3 is CASSHGGHSSYEQYF. In nucleotides, the CDR3 is TGTGCCAGCAGCCATGGCGGGCACAGCTCCTACGAGCAGTACTTC.

The V and J genes are TRBV11-3 and TRBJ2-7; 7 bases line up with TRBD1. Losses at the gene ends were 3 bases for V and 7 bases for J; bases not matched to a gene: 18. The CDR3 is made up of 17 amino acids. Germline V gives CDR1 SGHNT, CDR2 YENEEA. CDR3 sequence reads: CASSLTGYFKSPWEQYF. The CDR3 DNA sequence: TGTGCCAGCAGCTTGACAGGGTATTTCAAATCCCCGTGGGAGCAGTACTTC.

The chain recombines TRBV28 with TRBJ2-7; tentative D call: TRBD2 (5 bases). V lost 3 bases and J 2 bases, leaving 8 bases between the germline ends. The CDR3 loop spans 13 amino acids. The germline gives CDR1 MDHEN, CDR2 SYDVKM. The CDR3 region is CASSFTRAYEQYF. CDR3 nucleotides: TGTGCCAGCAGTTTTACGCGGGCCTACGAGCAGTACTTC.

The rearrangement links TRBV2 to TRBJ1-5; TRBD1 agrees at 7 bases. The germline V gene encodes CDR1 SNHLY and CDR2 FYNNEI. After removal of 8 bases from V and 5 bases from J, the junction contained 6 bases not matched to a gene. The CDR3 is 13 amino acids. The CDR3 DNA reads as TGTGCCAGCGGGTGGGACAGAGATCAGCCCCAGCATTTT. Translated: CASGWDRDQPQHF. The whole variable domain, filled in from reference TRBV2 and TRBJ1-5, reads EPEVTQTPSHQVTQMGQEVILRCVPISNHLYFYWYRQILGQKVEFLVSFYNNEISEKSEIFDDQFSVERPDGSNFTLKIRSTKLEDSAMYFCASGWDRDQPQHFGDGTRLSIL.

The chain carries TRBV9 and TRBJ1-2; 7 positions agree with TRBD1. This CDR3 is built from 15 residues. Germline V CDR1 and CDR2: SGDLS, YYNGEE. V lost 4 bases to trimming and J lost 4 bases; unmatched junction nucleotides: 10. The CDR3 region is CASSPAGQTIYGYTF. The CDR3 bases are TGTGCCAGCAGCCCCGCGGGACAGACAATCTATGGCTACACCTTC.

V is TRBV6-1 and J is TRBJ2-3, with D possibly matching TRBD1 (6 bases). V was trimmed by 6 bases and J by 1 base, leaving 14 bases between them. Looked up from germline, CDR1 is MNHNS and CDR2 is SASEGT. The CDR3 sequence is 15 residues long. This CDR3 reads CASSLTGYGTDTQYF. CDR3 nucleotide sequence: TGTGCCAGCAGCTTGACAGGCTATGGCACAGATACGCAGTATTTT.

DNA of the CDR3: TGTGCCAGCAGTGGGTCGACTAGCGGTCCTTCCTACGAGCAGTACTTC. Encoded protein: CASSGSTSGPSYEQYF. The chain joins TRBV28 to TRBJ2-7, with 9 bases aligning to TRBD2. V trimming: 5 bases; J trimming: 1 base; junction bases outside the gene matches: 9. Germline V gene lookup returns CDR1 MDHEN and CDR2 SYDVKM. This CDR3 has 16 amino acids.

This chain joins TRBV5-5 and TRBJ2-5, with 7 bases aligning to TRBD1. The V segment lost 4 bases and the J segment 6 bases; nucleotides outside the gene matches: 15. CDR3 size: 16 residues. Per germline, CDR1 SGHKS and CDR2 YYEKEE (reference sequence). CDR3 coding DNA: TGTGCCAGCAGCGTGATAGGGGGCCAAGGTCTAAAGACCCAGTACTTC. Its translation is CASSVIGGQGLKTQYF.

The chain carries TRBV7-6 and TRBJ2-7, with TRBD2 matching over 7 bases. Germline V gene data show CDR1 as SGHVS and CDR2 as FNYEAQ. The trim removed 7 bases at V and 3 bases at J, leaving 12 bases unmatched. The length of the CDR3 is 15 residues. CDR3 sequence reads: CASTPGLADYYEQYF. CDR3 DNA: TGTGCCAGCACCCCAGGGCTAGCGGACTACTACGAGCAGTACTTC. The variable domain in full, completed from reference TRBV7-6 and TRBJ2-7, reads GAGVSQSPRYKVTKRGQDVALRCDPISGHVSLYWYRQALGQGPEFLTYFNYEAQQDKSGLPNDRFSAERPEGSISTLTIQRTEQRDSAMYRCASTPGLADYYEQYFGPGTRLTVT.

Here the CDR3 DNA reads TGTGCCAGCAGTTTGGACAGCGGCCGGGCCCTTTACTATGGCTACACCTTC. This sequence encodes CASSLDSGRALYYGYTF. This chain uses TRBV28 with TRBJ1-2; D may be TRBD1 (6 bases). Germline V gene data show CDR1 as MDHEN and CDR2 as SYDVKM. V was clipped by 3 bases and J by 3 bases, with 20 bases between them. This CDR3 has 17 amino acids.

V gene TRBV19 combines with J gene TRBJ1-1; D remains ambiguous. The CDR3 is 13 amino acids. CDR1 is LNHDA and CDR2 is SQIVND in the germline V gene (reference sequence). V lost 3 bases and J lost 2, with 7 bases in between. The CDR3 reads CASSMTLNTEAFF. DNA of the CDR3: TGTGCCAGTAGTATGACACTTAACACTGAAGCTTTCTTT.

The CDR3 DNA reads as TGTGCCAGCAGGCCGGAGGGCGGGGGGGCCTCTGAGCAGTTCTTC. This encodes CASRPEGGGASEQFF. V is TRBV6-6 and J is TRBJ2-1; TRBD2 aligns across 9 bases. Germline-derived CDR1 and CDR2 are MNHNY and SVGAGI (reference sequence). V was clipped by 6 bases and J by 9 bases; unmatched bases: 12. The CDR3 sequence is 15 residues long.

The rearrangement joins TRBV6-4 to TRBJ2-3; 13 bases agree with TRBD2. V gave up 4 bases and J gave up 8 bases; unmatched junction bases: 12. Germline CDR1 MRHNA, CDR2 SNTAGT. The CDR3 has 17 amino acids. CDR3 residues: CASSGSGLAGALGTQYF. CDR3 nucleotide sequence: TGTGCCAGCAGTGGGTCCGGACTAGCGGGAGCTCTGGGTACGCAGTATTTT.

In its sample, this clone was seen once. The chain's CDR3 is CASSLTEAGGRVYTEAFF. As DNA, the CDR3 is TGTGCCAGCAGCCTCACCGAGGCAGGGGGCAGGGTATACACTGAAGCTTTCTTT. This chain connects TRBV7-9 to TRBJ1-1; TRBD1 matches at 8 bases. Trimming cost V 5 bases and J 3 bases; bases outside gene matches: 17. The CDR3 runs to 18 residues. Per germline, CDR1 SEHNR and CDR2 FQNEAQ (reference sequence).

This clone was observed once. The chain carries TRBV7-9 and TRBJ1-6; TRBD1 agrees at 10 bases. This CDR3 has 15 amino acids. Trimming took 5 bases from V and 9 from J; bases not matched to a gene: 7. The germline CDR1 and CDR2 sequences are SEHNR and FQNEAQ (reference sequence). CDR3 amino acids: CASSASGTGVSPLHF. The CDR3 DNA reads as TGTGCCAGCAGCGCCTCTGGGACAGGGGTTTCACCCCTCCACTTT.

The chain links TRBV9 to TRBJ1-1, with D possibly TRBD1 on 5 matching bases. V was pared by 0 bases and J by 3 bases, with 12 bases between. CDR1 is SGDLS and CDR2 is YYNGEE in the germline V gene. The length of the CDR3 is 15 residues. The CDR3 spells CASSVAPREDTEAFF. In nucleotides, the CDR3 is TGTGCCAGCAGCGTAGCTCCCAGGGAGGACACTGAAGCTTTCTTT.

V is TRBV28 and J is TRBJ1-2, with a tentative D call TRBD1 (5 bases). V was pared by 6 bases and J by 12 bases, with 20 bases between. Germline V lookup: CDR1 MDHEN, CDR2 SYDVKM. The CDR3 consists of 13 residues. The CDR3 region is CASSQDSRRSHTF. The CDR3, as DNA: TGTGCCAGCAGCCAAGACAGCAGAAGGTCTCACACCTTC.

V is TRBV11-2 and J is TRBJ2-1, with D perhaps matching TRBD1 (6 bases). The germline gives CDR1 SGHAT, CDR2 FQNNGV. There are 15 residues in the CDR3. The ends were cut back, 2 bases at V and 4 bases at J, with 12 bases in the middle. CDR3 in amino acids: CASSLWGPLYNEQFF. CDR3 DNA: TGTGCCAGCAGCTTATGGGGGCCCCTTTACAATGAGCAGTTCTTC.

This rearrangement joins TRBV7-2 to TRBJ1-1; D not resolved. Trimming removed 2 bases at V and 5 bases at J, with 9 bases between. The CDR3 consists of 13 residues. Germline CDR1 is SGHTA and CDR2 is FQGNSA. CDR3 sequence: CASSLRPGTEAFF. The CDR3 DNA is TGTGCCAGCAGCTTAAGACCGGGGACTGAAGCTTTCTTT.

This clone has just one count. The chain is built from TRBV29-1 and TRBJ2-5; TRBD2 matches 11 bases. From germline, CDR1 is SQVTM and CDR2 ANQGSEA. The V segment lost 2 bases and the J segment 2 bases; nucleotides outside the gene matches: 1. CDR3 length equals 14 residues. CDR3 nucleotide sequence: TGCAGCGTTGAATGGACTAGCGGGCAAGAGACCCAGTACTTC. Protein sequence: CSVEWTSGQETQYF.